This TCR beta chain was found in a study of blood T cell repertoires in COVID-19. Study overall: Sources were T cells, B-cell-depleted T cells, or PBMCs; the material itself was cDNA or gDNA.

The assay was immunoSEQ multiplex PCR, and TCRdb's table has in-frame clones only and misses some. The sample consists of over 300,000 clones, about 82% of them appearing once. Sequencing was carried out using peripheral blood. The TCR originated in a woman aged 50 to 60 with acute or convalescent COVID-19.

The CDR3 DNA is TGTGCCAGCATCAAGGACAGGGCGAACACTGAAGCTTTCTTT. It yields the protein CASIKDRANTEAFF. This sequence joins TRBV2 and TRBJ1-1, with TRBD1 matching 8 bases. The CDR3 is 14 amino acids. J gave up 1 base and V 7 bases, and 5 bases lay outside the gene matches. Germline values: CDR1 SNHLY, CDR2 FYNNEI.